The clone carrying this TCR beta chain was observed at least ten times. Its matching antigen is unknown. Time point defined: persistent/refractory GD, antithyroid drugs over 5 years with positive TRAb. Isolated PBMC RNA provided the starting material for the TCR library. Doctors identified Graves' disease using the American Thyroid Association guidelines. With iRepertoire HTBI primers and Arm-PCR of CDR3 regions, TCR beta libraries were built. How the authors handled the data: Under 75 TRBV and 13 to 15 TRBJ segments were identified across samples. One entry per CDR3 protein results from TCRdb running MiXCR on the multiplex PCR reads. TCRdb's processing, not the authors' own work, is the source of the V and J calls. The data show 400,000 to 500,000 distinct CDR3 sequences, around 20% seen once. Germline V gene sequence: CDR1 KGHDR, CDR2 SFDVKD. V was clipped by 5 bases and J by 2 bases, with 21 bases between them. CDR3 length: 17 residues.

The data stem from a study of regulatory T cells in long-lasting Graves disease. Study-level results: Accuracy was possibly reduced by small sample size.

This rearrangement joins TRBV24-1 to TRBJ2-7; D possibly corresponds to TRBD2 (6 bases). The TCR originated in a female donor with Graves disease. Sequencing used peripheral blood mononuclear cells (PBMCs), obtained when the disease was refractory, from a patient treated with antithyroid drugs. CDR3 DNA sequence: TGTGCCACCAGTGCCGGGCGGGGCCCCCTGAAACCCTACGAGCAGTACTTC. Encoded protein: CATSAGRGPLKPYEQYF.